Each of the 5 T cell receptor beta chains below was sequenced from the same sample in a study of Graves' ophthalmopathy and Graves' hyperthyroidism. RNA transcripts served as template for amplifying TCR beta CDR3 sequences. The workflow started with a first-round RT-PCR run with HTBI primers and then moved on to a second-round multiplex PCR. MiXCR, applied by TCRdb to the multiplex PCR reads, yields one record per CDR3 protein. The sample contains more than 550,000 distinct CDR3 sequences, about two fifths of which appear only once. The specimen was peripheral blood. Receptor source: an adult man with Graves' ophthalmopathy.

The CDR3 here is CATSCRDRIRRSGNTF. The CDR3, as DNA: TGTGCCACCAGCTGTCGGGACAGGATTAGGCGCTCTGGAAACACCTTC. The chain joins TRBV15 to TRBJ1-2, with 8 bases aligning to TRBD1. The trim removed 5 bases at V and 12 bases at J, leaving 20 bases unmatched. Germline CDR1 and CDR2: LNHNV and YYDKDF (reference sequence). The CDR3 runs to 16 residues.

This clonotype was seen a few times. The V gene is TRBV7-3, the J gene TRBJ2-7, with TRBD2 identical over 8 bases. This CDR3 contains 16 residues. The ends lost 1 base at V and 6 bases at J; junction bases unmatched: 11. Germline CDR1 SGHTA, CDR2 FQGTGA. In nucleotides, the CDR3 is TGTGCCAGCAGCTTAAAGGTTCGGCCTAGCGGGTCCGAGCAGTACTTC. Protein product: CASSLKVRPSGSEQYF.

The V and J genes are TRBV29-1 and TRBJ1-4, with no clear D. Germline V lookup: CDR1 SQVTM, CDR2 ANQGSEA. Between the trimmed V and J ends, which lost 1 base and 14 bases, there was a span of 14 bases. The CDR3 contains 12 residues. Here the CDR3 DNA reads TGCAGCGTTGAAGGACCCGATGACACTCTGTTTTTT. Translated: CSVEGPDDTLFF. Based on the CDR3 plus reference TRBV29-1 and TRBJ1-4, the full variable domain is SAVISQKPSRDICQRGTSLTIQCQVDSQVTMMFWYRQQPGQSLTLIATANQGSEATYESGFVIDKFPISRPNLTFSTLTVSNMSPEDSSIYLCSVEGPDDTLFFGSGTQLSVL.

This clonotype was seen repeatedly, ten times or more. CDR3 DNA sequence: TGTGCCAGCAGCTCCCCCTCTATCAGAGGGACCCAGTACTTC. Translating gives CASSSPSIRGTQYF. This chain links TRBV7-8 with TRBJ2-5; D remains unclear. V gave up 4 bases and J gave up 7 bases, with 16 bases separating them. The germline gives CDR1 SGHVS, CDR2 FQNEAQ. The CDR3 contains 14 residues.

V gene TRBV5-1 combines with J gene TRBJ2-7; TRBD2 agrees at 7 bases. Germline V lookup: CDR1 SGHRS, CDR2 YFSETQ. J gave up 5 bases and V 0 bases, and 5 bases lay outside the gene matches. The CDR3 runs 14 residues. DNA of the CDR3: TGCGCCAGCAGCTTGGGACTAGCATCCGACGAGCAGTACTTC. Protein product: CASSLGLASDEQYF.